This T cell receptor beta chain was sequenced for a study of CD8+ T cells in alopecia areata. As for the study in general: Severity of treated patients was scored by affected scalp percentage. Regarding the study as a whole: On tofacitinib, scalp and blood still held many of the expanded lesional clones.

Germline V CDR1 and CDR2: DFQATT, SNEGSKA (reference sequence). The J segment lost 2 bases and the V segment lost 6 bases, leaving 1 base of the junction unmatched. The CDR3 totals 11 residues. Sequencing templates came from extracted RNA that was reverse transcribed into cDNA. Produced via immunoSEQ multiplex PCR; TCRdb's table is partial and in-frame only. The table lists under 350,000 clones, roughly 64% of them singletons, with around 1.8% in the top ten. Notes on this clone: Its antigen is currently unknown.

This sample's treatment: oral pan-JAK inhibitor, 5-10 mg twice daily. Lesional scalp tissue (obtained by punch biopsy) and peripheral blood were collected from alopecia areata patients. Sorting of CD4+ and CD8+ T cells was performed on PBMCs. V and J are TRBV20-1 and TRBJ2-7; 7 bases line up with TRBD1. The receptor was isolated from a human donor with alopecia areata. Sequenced here: CD4+ T cells sorted from blood, sampled at week 24, from a patient treated with tofacitinib. The CDR3 DNA is TGCAGTGCCCAGGGGGCCTACGAGCAGTACTTC. Translating gives CSAQGAYEQYF.